The sequence of this TCR beta chain was determined in a study of T-cell reconstitution after alpha-beta-depleted transplantation in children (dated by TCRdb to 2016 to 2018). Regarding the study in general: Using TCR repertoire profiling, the study followed T-cell immune reconstitution in a quantitative way in children after TCRalphabeta/CD19-depleted allogeneic hematopoietic cell transplantation. Study-wide conclusions, independent of this receptor: The frequencies of hyperexpanded clones fell over the following months, and after one year, T-cell counts and TCRbeta diversity were mostly attributed to newly produced T cells. The apparently early alphabetaT-cell count recovery about two months after transplant was reportedly dependent on only several hundred rapidly expanded clones derived from non-depleted graft cells. In some patients, the high TCRbeta diversity seen at day 60 was put down to recipient T cells and intrathymic progenitors that had survived conditioning.

Library method: PCR. The data were produced on an Illumina HiSeq 2500. TCR library preparation used molecular barcoding, with unique molecular identifiers applied to normalize quantification of the TCRbeta repertoire. TCRdb trimmed public reads at Q25 via fastp, called clones via MiXCR and kept in-frame beta chains. A single entry per CDR3 protein holds the most common genes and DNA from its merged rows. The sample yields hundreds of thousands of distinct CDR3 sequences; 23% were counted once. The ten top clones hold roughly 15% of the sample. The sample's treatment or condition label is to be understood as: allogeneic hematopoietic cell transplantation with graft depleted of TCRalphabeta T cells and CD19 B cells. TCRalphabeta/CD19-depleted allogeneic hematopoietic cell grafts were given to the transplant recipients, all of whom were children. There are many counts of this clonotype. Its recognized antigen is unknown. The sample holds no much larger clone one base away, and base qualities are not on file.

Trimming takes 3 bases from V and 0 bases from J, and the germline ends sit 14 bases apart. CDR3 length: 15 amino acids, cysteine to phenylalanine. Solely the CDR3 DNA is kept, with 45 bases framed from the first base. CDR1 DFQATT and CDR2 SNEGSKA were looked up in the germline V gene (reference sequence). Sequencing was performed on PBMCs, mostly from graft donor cells, taken 360 days after TCRalphabeta/CD19-depleted stem cell transplant. The sequence is built from TRBV20-1 and TRBJ2-5; the D gene is unclear. The source of this sequence is a boy younger than two who had a stem cell transplant for acute myeloid leukemia, so the T cells may come from the graft donor. The sequenced DNA is TGCAGTGCTAGTTCCCCGTCGGCCGACCAAGAGACCCAGTACTTC. Its translation is CSASSPSADQETQYF.